A single sample is the source of the 22 T cell receptor beta chains below, sequenced in a study of cytomegalovirus exposure and HLA in healthy donors. PCR used 60 Vbeta primers and 13 Jbeta primers. Sequencing was performed with immunoSEQ multiplex PCR; in TCRdb, only in-frame clones are kept and a portion is missing. The sample has 300,000 or so clones; around four fifths are singletons. Material: PBMCs. The source of these receptors is a woman in her thirties or forties in good health and CMV-seropositive.

This sequence joins TRBV5-1 and TRBJ1-6; 9 bases map to TRBD1. Germline V CDR1 and CDR2: SGHRS, YFSETQ. The length of the CDR3 is 15 residues. After removal of 0 bases from V and 10 bases from J, the junction contained 5 bases not matched to a gene. The CDR3 protein is CASSLAGQGNSPLHF. In nucleotides, the CDR3 is TGCGCCAGCAGCTTGGCGGGACAGGGTAACTCACCCCTCCACTTT.

In the case of this clone: Other DNA sequences from this sample encode an identical CDR3 as well. The chain links TRBV19 to TRBJ2-1, with 7 positions matching TRBD2. The CDR3 runs to 15 residues. J gave up 2 bases and V 3 bases, and 4 bases lay outside the gene matches. The germline CDR1 and CDR2 sequences are LNHDA and SQIVND (reference sequence). The CDR3 DNA reads TGTGCCAGTAGTATCGCGGGAGCACCCTACAATGAGCAGTTCTTC. Its translation: CASSIAGAPYNEQFF.

The rearrangement uses TRBV27 and TRBJ1-5; D is perhaps TRBD1 (5 bases). The germline V gene encodes CDR1 MNHEY and CDR2 SMNVEV (reference sequence). Trimming took off 5 bases at V and 0 bases at J, with 11 bases between the two ends. This CDR3 is built from 15 residues. As DNA, the CDR3 is TGTGCCAGCAGTCTTCAGGGAAGTAGCAATCAGCCCCAGCATTTT. As protein: CASSLQGSSNQPQHF.

The V call is TRBV7-6, the J call TRBJ2-7; D is undetermined. Deletions cut 5 bases from V and 2 bases from J, with 10 bases between. Germline loops: CDR1 SGHVS, CDR2 FNYEAQ. CDR3 size: 13 residues. As DNA, the CDR3 is TGTGCCAGCAGCATAACTGGGCCCTACGAGCAGTACTTC. This codes for CASSITGPYEQYF.

The V call is TRBV4-2, the J call TRBJ1-1; D call uncertain. The CDR3 extends over 13 amino acids. CDR1 and CDR2 (germline): LGHNA, YNFKEQ. Trimming took off 1 base at V and 1 base at J, with 4 bases between the two ends. The CDR3 loop reads CASSQAWNTEAFF. The DNA for the CDR3 is TGTGCCAGCAGCCAAGCCTGGAACACTGAAGCTTTCTTT.

V usage is TRBV18 and J usage is TRBJ2-2; 9 bases map to TRBD1. With 3 bases clipped from V and 5 bases from J, the junction kept 7 bases outside the gene matches. The CDR3 contains 16 residues. Germline V gives CDR1 KGHSH, CDR2 LQKENI. This CDR3 is CASSPQTDRGTGELFF. The DNA of the CDR3 is TGTGCCAGCTCACCCCAGACCGACAGGGGGACCGGGGAGCTGTTTTTT.

This chain links TRBV9 with TRBJ2-1, with D tentatively TRBD2 (5 bases). Germline-derived CDR1 and CDR2 are SGDLS and YYNGEE. The CDR3 length is 14 residues. Between the trimmed V and J ends, which lost 0 bases and 7 bases, there was a span of 11 bases. CDR3 coding DNA: TGTGCCAGCAGCGTAGGGCTACCGGGGAATGAGCAGTTCTTC. It yields the protein CASSVGLPGNEQFF.

V and J are TRBV19 and TRBJ1-2; tentatively, D is TRBD1 (5 bases). The V end was cut by 0 bases, the J end by 4 bases, with 9 bases between. Germline CDR1 and CDR2: LNHDA and SQIVND (reference sequence). CDR3 length equals 14 residues. The DNA of the CDR3 is TGTGCCAGTAGTATAGACAGCAGGGCCTATGGCTACACCTTC. Translation gives CASSIDSRAYGYTF.

The chain has TRBV5-1 and TRBJ2-7, with 9 bases that match TRBD2. The CDR3 extends over 15 amino acids. Germline V CDR1 and CDR2: SGHRS, YFSETQ. Trimming removed 4 bases from V and 3 bases from J; junction bases left unmatched: 8. As DNA, the CDR3 is TGCGCCAGCAGCCCGAAGACTAGCGGCATCTACGAGCAGTACTTC. This gives the protein CASSPKTSGIYEQYF.

CDR3 sequence: CSGSTGTEAFF. The CDR3 DNA follows: TGCAGCGGATCGACAGGTACTGAAGCTTTCTTT. The gene calls are TRBV29-1 and TRBJ1-1; D possibly corresponds to TRBD1 (6 bases). Trimming pared 7 bases from V and 5 bases from J, leaving 11 bases between. Germline-derived CDR1 and CDR2 are SQVTM and ANQGSEA. This CDR3 is built from 11 residues.

This clone has a single count. The chain is built from TRBV9 and TRBJ2-7; 10 nucleotides agree with TRBD2. This CDR3 region has 16 residues. V lost 0 bases and J lost 5; bases outside the gene matches: 8. The germline gives CDR1 SGDLS, CDR2 YYNGEE. The CDR3 DNA is TGTGCCAGCAGCGTAGGGTCCCTAGCGGGAGACAACGAGCAGTACTTC. It is translated as CASSVGSLAGDNEQYF.

The chain employs TRBV28 and TRBJ2-5; D may be TRBD2 (6 bases). CDR1 is MDHEN, CDR2 SYDVKM, per germline. Trimming stripped 4 bases from V and 2 bases from J, with 17 bases between. The CDR3 spans 16 residues. CDR3 sequence: CASSSLRALAQETQYF. The CDR3 bases are TGTGCCAGCAGTTCTCTTAGGGCCCTAGCGCAAGAGACCCAGTACTTC.

J is TRBJ1-1 and V is TRBV6-1, with D possibly matching TRBD1 (6 bases). Germline assignment: CDR1 MNHNS and CDR2 SASEGT. This CDR3 region has 13 residues. V was clipped by 5 bases and J by 9 bases, with 16 bases between them. CDR3 region: CASSIRDKLQAFF. The CDR3 DNA sequence: TGTGCCAGCAGTATCCGGGACAAACTTCAAGCTTTCTTT.

This chain uses TRBV5-6 with TRBJ1-2, with D uncertain. This CDR3 contains 15 residues. Trimming cost V 0 bases and J 0 bases, with 9 bases left between them. Per germline, CDR1 SGHDT and CDR2 YYEEEE. The CDR3 nucleotides read TGTGCCAGCAGCTTGGGGGCACTAGCTAACTATGGCTACACCTTC. Amino acids: CASSLGALANYGYTF.

The chain employs TRBV25-1 and TRBJ1-1; 8 positions match TRBD1. The CDR3 has 15 amino acids. Looked up from germline, CDR1 is MGHDK and CDR2 is SYGVNS. V was pared by 2 bases and J by 6 bases, with 8 bases of the junction left unmatched. CDR3 residues: CASSEIGGTGAEAFF. The CDR3 DNA follows: TGTGCCAGCAGTGAAATCGGGGGGACAGGCGCTGAAGCTTTCTTT.

The chain couples TRBV20-1 to TRBJ1-2, with TRBD1 as a possible D gene (5 bases). V dropped 4 bases and J dropped 11 bases, with 14 bases sitting between them. Germline CDR1 DFQATT, CDR2 SNEGSKA (reference sequence). The CDR3 consists of 11 residues. This CDR3 is CSAMQQARYTF. As DNA, the CDR3 is TGCAGTGCTATGCAACAGGCTCGGTACACCTTC.

The chain recombines TRBV15 with TRBJ2-5; D ambiguous. CDR1 is LNHNV, CDR2 YYDKDF, per germline (reference sequence). This CDR3 is 16 amino acids long. V was shortened by 0 bases and J by 0 bases, with 11 bases between the two germline ends. In nucleotides, the CDR3 is TGTGCCACCAGCAGAGATCTATCGCGAAACCAAGAGACCCAGTACTTC. Residues: CATSRDLSRNQETQYF.

The chain joins TRBV28 to TRBJ2-1, with D possibly matching TRBD1 (6 bases). The CDR3 contains 15 residues. CDR1 and CDR2 (germline): MDHEN, SYDVKM. Trimming removed 4 bases from V and 4 bases from J, with 14 bases in between. The CDR3 DNA follows: TGTGCCAGCAGTTCCGCAGGGGTGGGGTACAATGAGCAGTTCTTC. Residues: CASSSAGVGYNEQFF.

This sequence joins TRBV28 and TRBJ1-1; no clear D. V lost 7 bases to trimming and J lost 4 bases, with 7 bases between them. From germline, CDR1 is MDHEN and CDR2 SYDVKM. The CDR3 covers 11 residues. In DNA form, the CDR3 reads TGTGCCAGCAAAACGGTCACTGAAGCTTTCTTT. Translating gives CASKTVTEAFF.

The rearrangement joins TRBV5-6 to TRBJ1-2; D is possibly TRBD1 (5 bases). Germline V gene sequence: CDR1 SGHDT, CDR2 YYEEEE. V dropped 3 bases and J dropped 2 bases, with 14 bases sitting between them. This CDR3 has 15 residues. The CDR3 region has the DNA TGTGCCAGCAGCTCCCTGATTGCAGGGAACTATGGCTACACCTTC. Protein sequence: CASSSLIAGNYGYTF. Full variable domain (outside the CDR3, taken from reference TRBV5-6 and TRBJ1-2): DAGVTQSPTHLIKTRGQQVTLRCSPKSGHDTVSWYQQALGQGPQFIFQYYEEEERQRGNFPDRFSGHQFPNYSSELNVNALLLGDSALYLCASSSLIAGNYGYTFGSGTRLTVV.

The rearrangement uses TRBV10-3 and TRBJ1-2; D is undetermined. With 4 bases removed from V and 2 bases from J, the gap between germline ends came to 8 bases. CDR3 length: 13 amino acids. Germline CDR1 ENHRY, CDR2 SYGVKD. As DNA, the CDR3 is TGTGCCATCAGTGCTGATCGGAACTATGGCTACACCTTC. This translates into CAISADRNYGYTF.

This clone was observed a few times. V is TRBV4-3 and J is TRBJ1-4; a possible D gene is TRBD1 (6 bases). V gave up 0 bases and J gave up 12 bases, with 11 bases separating them. The germline CDR1 and CDR2 sequences are LGHNA and YSLEER. The CDR3 runs 13 residues. The CDR3 DNA follows: TGCGCCAGCAGCCAAGAAACGCGGACAGAACTGTTTTTT. Its protein is CASSQETRTELFF.